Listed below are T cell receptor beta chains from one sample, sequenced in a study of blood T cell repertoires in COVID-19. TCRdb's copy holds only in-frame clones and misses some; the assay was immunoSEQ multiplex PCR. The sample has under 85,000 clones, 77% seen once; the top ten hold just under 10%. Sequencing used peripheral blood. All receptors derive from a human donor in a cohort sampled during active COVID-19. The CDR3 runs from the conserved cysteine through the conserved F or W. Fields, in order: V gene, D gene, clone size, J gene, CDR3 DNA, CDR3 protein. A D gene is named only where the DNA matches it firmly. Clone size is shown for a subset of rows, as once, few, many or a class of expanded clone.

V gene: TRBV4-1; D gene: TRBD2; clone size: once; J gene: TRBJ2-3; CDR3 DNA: TGCGCCAGCAGCCTGGAAAGAACTAGCGGGGGGGTCGGTACGCAGTATTTT; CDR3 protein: CASSLERTSGGVGTQYF
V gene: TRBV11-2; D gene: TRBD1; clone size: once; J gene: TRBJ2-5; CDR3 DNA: TGTGCCAGCAGCAACCGAATCCGACAGGGGGCTTCTCAAGAGACCCAGTACTTC; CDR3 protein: CASSNRIRQGASQETQYF
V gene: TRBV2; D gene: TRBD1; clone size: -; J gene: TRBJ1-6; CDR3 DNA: TGTGCCAGCAGCTACGCCCGGATGGACAGGGGTTCACCCCTCCACTTT; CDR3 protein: CASSYARMDRGSPLHF
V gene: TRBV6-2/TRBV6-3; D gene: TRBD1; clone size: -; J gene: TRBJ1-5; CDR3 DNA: TGTGCCAGCAGTTGGGGACAGGGCAATCAGCCCCAGCATTTT; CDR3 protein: CASSWGQGNQPQHF
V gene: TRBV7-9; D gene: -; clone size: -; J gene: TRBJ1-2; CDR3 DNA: TGTGCCAGCAGCTTAGCGGTGACAGCTACTAACTATGGCTACACCTTC; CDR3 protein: CASSLAVTATNYGYTF
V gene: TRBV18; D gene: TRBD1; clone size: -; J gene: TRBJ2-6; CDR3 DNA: TGTGCCAGCTCACCTTGGACAGGGGGCGCCGCTGGGGCCAATGTCCTGACTTTC; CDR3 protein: CASSPWTGGAAGANVLTF
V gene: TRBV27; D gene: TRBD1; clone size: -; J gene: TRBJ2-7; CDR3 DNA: TGTGCCAGCAGTTCAGAACAGGGGTCTAGCTCCTACGAGCAGTACTTC; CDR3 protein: CASSSEQGSSSYEQYF
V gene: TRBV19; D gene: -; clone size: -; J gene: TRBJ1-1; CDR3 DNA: TGTGCCAGTAGTCAACAGTGGGTGAACACTGAAGCTTTCTTT; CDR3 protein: CASSQQWVNTEAFF
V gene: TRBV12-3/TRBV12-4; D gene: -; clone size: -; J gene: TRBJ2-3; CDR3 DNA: TGTGCCAGCAGTTCCTCCGGGACAGATACGCAGTATTTT; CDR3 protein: CASSSSGTDTQYF
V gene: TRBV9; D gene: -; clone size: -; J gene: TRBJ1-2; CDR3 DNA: TGTGCCAGCAGCCCCACGACTGACAACTATGGCTACACCTTC; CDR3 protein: CASSPTTDNYGYTF
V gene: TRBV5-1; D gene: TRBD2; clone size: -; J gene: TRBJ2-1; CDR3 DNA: TGCGCCAGCAGCTTGGAACGGGGGGGCCTCTACAATGAGCAGTTCTTC; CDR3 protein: CASSLERGGLYNEQFF
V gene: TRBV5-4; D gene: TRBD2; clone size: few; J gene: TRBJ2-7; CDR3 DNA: TGTGCCAGCAGCTGGACTAGCGGGGACTACGAGCAGTACTTC; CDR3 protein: CASSWTSGDYEQYF
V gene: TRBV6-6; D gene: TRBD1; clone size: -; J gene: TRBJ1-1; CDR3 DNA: TGTGCCAGCAGTCCGGGACAGCAGGCGAACACTGAAGCTTTCTTT; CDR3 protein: CASSPGQQANTEAFF
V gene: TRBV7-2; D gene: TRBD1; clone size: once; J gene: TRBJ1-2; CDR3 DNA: TGTGCCAGCAGCCACGGGACAGGGGTCTATGGCTACACCTTC; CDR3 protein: CASSHGTGVYGYTF
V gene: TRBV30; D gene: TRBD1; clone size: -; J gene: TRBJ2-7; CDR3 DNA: TGTGCCTGGAGTGAAACGACAGGGGGCGAGCAGTACTTC; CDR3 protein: CAWSETTGGEQYF
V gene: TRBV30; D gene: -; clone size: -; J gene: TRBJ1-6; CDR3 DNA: TGTGCCTGGAGTGCAGGGGTGCAATCACCCCTCCACTTT; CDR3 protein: CAWSAGVQSPLHF
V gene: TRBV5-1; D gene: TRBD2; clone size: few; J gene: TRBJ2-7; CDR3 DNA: TGCGCCAGCAGCAACGTTGGTCGGGGGGGAACGTACGAGCAGTACTTC; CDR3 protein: CASSNVGRGGTYEQYF
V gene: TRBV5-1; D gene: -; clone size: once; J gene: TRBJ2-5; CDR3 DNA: TGCGCCAGCAGCTCTGCGGCGGGGCAAGAGACCCAGTACTTC; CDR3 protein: CASSSAAGQETQYF
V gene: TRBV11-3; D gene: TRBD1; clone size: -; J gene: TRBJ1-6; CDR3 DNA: TGTGCCAGCAGTCGACAGGGGAATTCACCCCTCCACTTT; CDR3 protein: CASSRQGNSPLHF
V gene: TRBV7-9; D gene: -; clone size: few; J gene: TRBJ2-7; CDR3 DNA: TGTGCCAGCAGCCCTAGAGGTCAGGGGTTTTCCTACGAGCAGTACTTC; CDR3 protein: CASSPRGQGFSYEQYF
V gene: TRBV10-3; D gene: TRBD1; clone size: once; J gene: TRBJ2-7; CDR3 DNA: TGTGCCATCAGAGTGGTGGGACAGGGACCGTACGAGCAGTACTTC; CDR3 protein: CAIRVVGQGPYEQYF
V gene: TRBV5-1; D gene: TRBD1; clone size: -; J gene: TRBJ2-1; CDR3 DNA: TGCGCCAGCAGCTTATCAGGGGGCTCCTACAATGAGCAGTTCTTC; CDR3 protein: CASSLSGGSYNEQFF
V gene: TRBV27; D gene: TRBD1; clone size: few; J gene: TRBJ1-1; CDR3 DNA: TGTGCCAGCAGTTTCAACAGGGGGTTCACTGAAGCTTTCTTT; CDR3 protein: CASSFNRGFTEAFF
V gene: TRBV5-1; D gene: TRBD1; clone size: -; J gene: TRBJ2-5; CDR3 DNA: TGCGCCAGCAGCGTGACAGGGGGCGGCGAGACCCAGTACTTC; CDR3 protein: CASSVTGGGETQYF
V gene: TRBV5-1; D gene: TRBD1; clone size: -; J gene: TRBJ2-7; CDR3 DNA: TGCGCCAGCAGCTTGTCCCCCGGGACAGGTGACTACGAGCAGTACTTC; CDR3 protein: CASSLSPGTGDYEQYF
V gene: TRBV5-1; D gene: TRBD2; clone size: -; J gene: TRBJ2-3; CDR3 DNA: TGCGCCAGCAGCATTGGGGCCACTAGCGGGCCCACAGATACGCAGTATTTT; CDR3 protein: CASSIGATSGPTDTQYF
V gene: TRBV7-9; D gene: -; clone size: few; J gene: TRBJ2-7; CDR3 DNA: TGTGCCAGCAGCTCGCCTAAGGGGGCCTACGAGCAGTACTTC; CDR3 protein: CASSSPKGAYEQYF
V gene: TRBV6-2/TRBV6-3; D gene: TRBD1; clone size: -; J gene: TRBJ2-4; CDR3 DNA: TGTGCCAGCAGTTTAGGACAGGGCATTCAGTACTTC; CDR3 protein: CASSLGQGIQYF
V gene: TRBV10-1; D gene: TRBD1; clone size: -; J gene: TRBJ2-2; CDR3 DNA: TGCGCCAGCAGTCCGGGACAGGGATACGGGGAGCTGTTTTTT; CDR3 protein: CASSPGQGYGELFF
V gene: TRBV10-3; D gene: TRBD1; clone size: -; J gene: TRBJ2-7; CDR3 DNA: TGTGCCATCAGACAGGGGTACGAGCAGTACTTC; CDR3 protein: CAIRQGYEQYF
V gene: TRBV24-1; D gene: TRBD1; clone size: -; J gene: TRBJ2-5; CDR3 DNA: TGTGCCACCAGTGATTTACGGGACAGCCAAGAGACCCAGTACTTC; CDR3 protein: CATSDLRDSQETQYF
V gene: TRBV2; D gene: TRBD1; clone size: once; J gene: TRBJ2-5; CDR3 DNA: TGTGCCAGCTCGGGACAGGGAATGGAGACCCAGTACTTC; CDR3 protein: CASSGQGMETQYF
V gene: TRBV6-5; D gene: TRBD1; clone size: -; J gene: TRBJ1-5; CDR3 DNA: TGTGCCAGCAGGGGGACAGGGTCGGGCAATCAGCCCCAGCATTTT; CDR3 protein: CASRGTGSGNQPQHF
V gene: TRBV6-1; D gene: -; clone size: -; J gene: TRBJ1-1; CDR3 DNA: TGTGCCAGCAGTGAAGAAAAACAGGTGAACACTGAAGCTTTCTTT; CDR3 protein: CASSEEKQVNTEAFF
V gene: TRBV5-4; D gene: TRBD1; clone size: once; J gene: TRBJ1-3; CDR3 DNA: TGTGCCAGCAGCCGGCCAGGGGGCGCAGAAAACACCATATATTTT; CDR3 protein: CASSRPGGAENTIYF
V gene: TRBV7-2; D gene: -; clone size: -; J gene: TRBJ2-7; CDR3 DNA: TGTGCCAGCAGCCCCCTCCCCGCAGTACGCTACGAGCAGTACTTC; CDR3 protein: CASSPLPAVRYEQYF
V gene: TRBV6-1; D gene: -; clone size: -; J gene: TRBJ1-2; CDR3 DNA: TGTGCCAGCAGTGTGAGTTCCGGGGTGGTCCCCTATGGCTACACCTTC; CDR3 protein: CASSVSSGVVPYGYTF
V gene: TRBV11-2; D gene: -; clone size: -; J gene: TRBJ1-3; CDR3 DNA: TGTGCCAGCAGGGGCTTTGGGCCGTCGAGCTCTGGAAACACCATATATTTT; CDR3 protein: CASRGFGPSSSGNTIYF
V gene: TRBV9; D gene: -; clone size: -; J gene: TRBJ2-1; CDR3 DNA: TGTGCCAGCAGCGTAGCCAGGGCGTTCGATGAGCAGTTCTTC; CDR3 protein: CASSVARAFDEQFF
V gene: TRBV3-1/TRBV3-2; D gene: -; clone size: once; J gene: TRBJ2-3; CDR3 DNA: TGTGCCAGCAGCCAGCCTTTTGAGGGAGATACGCAGTATTTT; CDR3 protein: CASSQPFEGDTQYF
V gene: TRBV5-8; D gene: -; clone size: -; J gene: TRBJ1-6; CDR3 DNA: TGTGCCAGCAGCTCCATACACAGGAGCTCCTATAATTCACCCCTCCACTTT; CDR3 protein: CASSSIHRSSYNSPLHF
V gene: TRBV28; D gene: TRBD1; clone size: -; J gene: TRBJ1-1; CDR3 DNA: TGTGCCAGCAGTTCGGGACAGGCCGTGGGCAACACTGAAGCTTTCTTT; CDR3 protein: CASSSGQAVGNTEAFF
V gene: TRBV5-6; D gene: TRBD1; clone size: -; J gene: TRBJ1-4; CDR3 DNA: TGTGCCAGCAGCTTGGTAACAGGGGGAGAAAAACTGTTTTTT; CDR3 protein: CASSLVTGGEKLFF
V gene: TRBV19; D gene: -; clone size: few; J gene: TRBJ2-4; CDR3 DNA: TGTGCCAGTAGCTCTCAGGCCACGGATAGCATTCAGTACTTC; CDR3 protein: CASSSQATDSIQYF
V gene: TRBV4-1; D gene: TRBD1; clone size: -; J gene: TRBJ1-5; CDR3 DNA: TGCGCCAGCAGCCAAGATGTCGGACAGGACTATCAGCCCCAGCATTTT; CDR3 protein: CASSQDVGQDYQPQHF
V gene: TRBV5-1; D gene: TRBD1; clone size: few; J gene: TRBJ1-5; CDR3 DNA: TGCGCCAGCAGCACAGGGACAGGGGATCAGCCCCAGCATTTT; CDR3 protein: CASSTGTGDQPQHF
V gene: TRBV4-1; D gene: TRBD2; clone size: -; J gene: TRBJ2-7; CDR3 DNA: TGCGCCAGCAGCCAGCCTAGCGGGGGATCCTACGAGCAGTACTTC; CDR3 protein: CASSQPSGGSYEQYF
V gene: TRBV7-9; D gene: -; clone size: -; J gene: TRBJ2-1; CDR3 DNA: TGTGCCAGCAGCTTAGTGGGGGGCTACAATGAGCAGTTCTTC; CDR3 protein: CASSLVGGYNEQFF
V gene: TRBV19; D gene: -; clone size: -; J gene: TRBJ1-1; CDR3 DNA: TGTGCCAGTAGTTCCCTTAGCAGGGGCACTGAAGCTTTCTTT; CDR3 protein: CASSSLSRGTEAFF
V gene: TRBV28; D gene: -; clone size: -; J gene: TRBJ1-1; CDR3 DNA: TGTGCCACGACTTCAGGGGCCCTGAACACTGAAGCTTTCTTT; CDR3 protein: CATTSGALNTEAFF
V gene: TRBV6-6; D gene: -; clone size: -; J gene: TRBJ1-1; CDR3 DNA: TGTGCCAGCAGTCTAGGGAGGACTGAAGCTTTCTTT; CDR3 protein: CASSLGRTEAFF
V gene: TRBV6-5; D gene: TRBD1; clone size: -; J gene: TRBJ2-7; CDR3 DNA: TGTGCCAGCAGAGGGGGCGGGCCGGCCAGAGGGCAGTACTTC; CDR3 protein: CASRGGGPARGQYF
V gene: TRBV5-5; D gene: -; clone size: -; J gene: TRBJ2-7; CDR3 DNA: TGTGCCAGCAGCTTGAGGCAGGAAGGCCTCGAGCAGTACTTC; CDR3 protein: CASSLRQEGLEQYF
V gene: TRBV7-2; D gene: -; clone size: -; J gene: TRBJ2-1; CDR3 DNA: TGTGCCAGCACCGCGGGGTTGACCTACAATGAGCAGTTCTTC; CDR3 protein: CASTAGLTYNEQFF
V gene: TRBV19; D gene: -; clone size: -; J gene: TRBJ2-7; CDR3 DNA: TGTGCCAGTAGTCTGACCGGGACAAAGGCCCACGAGCAGTACTTC; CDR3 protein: CASSLTGTKAHEQYF
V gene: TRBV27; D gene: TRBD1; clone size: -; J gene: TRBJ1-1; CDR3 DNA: TGTGCCAGCAGTCCCCATCGCGGGACAGTCGGCACTGAAGCTTTCTTT; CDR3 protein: CASSPHRGTVGTEAFF
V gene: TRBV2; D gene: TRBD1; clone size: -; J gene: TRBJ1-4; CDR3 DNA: TGTGCCAGCAGTGAAACTATCAGGGACAGGGGAGGGGAAAAACTGTTTTTT; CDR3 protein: CASSETIRDRGGEKLFF